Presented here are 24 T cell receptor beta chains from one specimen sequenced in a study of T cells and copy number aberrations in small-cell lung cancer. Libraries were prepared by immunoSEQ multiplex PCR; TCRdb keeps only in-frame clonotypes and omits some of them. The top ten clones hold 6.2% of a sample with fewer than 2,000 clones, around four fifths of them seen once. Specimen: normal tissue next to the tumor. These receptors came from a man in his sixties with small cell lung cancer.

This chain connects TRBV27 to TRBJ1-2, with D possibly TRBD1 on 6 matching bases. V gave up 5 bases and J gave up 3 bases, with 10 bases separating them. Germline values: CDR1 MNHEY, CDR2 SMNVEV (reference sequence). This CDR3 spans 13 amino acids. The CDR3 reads CASSPGQYYGYTF. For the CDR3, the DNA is TGTGCCAGCAGTCCCGGACAGTACTATGGCTACACCTTC.

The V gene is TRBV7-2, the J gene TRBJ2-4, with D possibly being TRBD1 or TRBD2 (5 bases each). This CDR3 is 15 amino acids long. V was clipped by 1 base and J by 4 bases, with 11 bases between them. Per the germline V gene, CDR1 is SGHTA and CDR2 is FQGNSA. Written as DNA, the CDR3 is TGTGCCAGCAGCTTAGGGGGGATTCGGAAAAACATTCAGTACTTC. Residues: CASSLGGIRKNIQYF.

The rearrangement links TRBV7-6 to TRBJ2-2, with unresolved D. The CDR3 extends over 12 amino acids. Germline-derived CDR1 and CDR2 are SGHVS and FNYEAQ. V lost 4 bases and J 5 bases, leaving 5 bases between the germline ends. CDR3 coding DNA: TGTGCCAGCAGCTCTGGGACCGGGGAGCTGTTTTTT. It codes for CASSSGTGELFF.

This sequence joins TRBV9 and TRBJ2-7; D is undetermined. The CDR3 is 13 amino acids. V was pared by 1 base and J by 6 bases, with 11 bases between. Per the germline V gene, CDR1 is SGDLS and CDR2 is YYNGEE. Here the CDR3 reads CASSVSPPGEQYF. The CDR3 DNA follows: TGTGCCAGCAGCGTAAGTCCACCCGGCGAGCAGTACTTC.

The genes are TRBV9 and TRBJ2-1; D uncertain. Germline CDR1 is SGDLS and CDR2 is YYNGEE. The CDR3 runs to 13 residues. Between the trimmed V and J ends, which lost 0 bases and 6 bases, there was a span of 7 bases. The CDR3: CASSVGSGNEQFF. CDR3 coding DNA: TGTGCCAGCAGCGTAGGTTCCGGCAATGAGCAGTTCTTC.

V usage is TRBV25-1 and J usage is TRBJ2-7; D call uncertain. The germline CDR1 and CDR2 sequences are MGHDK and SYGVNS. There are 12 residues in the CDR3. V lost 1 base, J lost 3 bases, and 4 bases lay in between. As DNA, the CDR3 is TGTGCCAGCAGTGAATCCAGCTACGAGCAGTACTTC. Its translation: CASSESSYEQYF.

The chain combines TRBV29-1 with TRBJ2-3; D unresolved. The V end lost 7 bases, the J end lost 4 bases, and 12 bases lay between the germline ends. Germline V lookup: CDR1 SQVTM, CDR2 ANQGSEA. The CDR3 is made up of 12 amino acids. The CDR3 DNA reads TGCAGCGCCGCAGTTGGATCAGATACGCAGTATTTT. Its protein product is CSAAVGSDTQYF.

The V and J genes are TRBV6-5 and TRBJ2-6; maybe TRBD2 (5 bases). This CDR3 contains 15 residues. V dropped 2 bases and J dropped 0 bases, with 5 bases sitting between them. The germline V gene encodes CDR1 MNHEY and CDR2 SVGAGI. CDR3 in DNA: TGTGCCAGCAGTTACGGGAGCTCTGGGGCCAACGTCCTGACTTTC. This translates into CASSYGSSGANVLTF.

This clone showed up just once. The CDR3 reads CASSFSGRDGRTDTQYF. The CDR3 DNA reads TGCGCCAGCAGCTTCAGCGGGAGGGACGGTAGAACAGATACGCAGTATTTT. The rearrangement links TRBV5-1 to TRBJ2-3; TRBD2 aligns across 10 bases. CDR1 SGHRS and CDR2 YFSETQ come from the germline V gene. CDR3 length: 17 residues. The V segment lost 2 bases and the J segment 3 bases; nucleotides outside the gene matches: 9. The full variable domain, its missing parts supplied by reference TRBV5-1 and TRBJ2-3, is KAGVTQTPRYLIKTRGQQVTLSCSPISGHRSVSWYQQTPGQGLQFLFEYFSETQRNKGNFPGRFSGRQFSNSRSEMNVSTLELGDSALYLCASSFSGRDGRTDTQYFGPGTRLTVL.

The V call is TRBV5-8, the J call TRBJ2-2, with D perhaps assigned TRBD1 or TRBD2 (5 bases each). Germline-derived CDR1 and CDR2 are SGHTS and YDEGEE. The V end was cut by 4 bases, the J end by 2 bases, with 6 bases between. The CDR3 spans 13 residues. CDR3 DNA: TGTGCCAGCAGCGGGACCAACACCGGGGAGCTGTTTTTT. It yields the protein CASSGTNTGELFF.

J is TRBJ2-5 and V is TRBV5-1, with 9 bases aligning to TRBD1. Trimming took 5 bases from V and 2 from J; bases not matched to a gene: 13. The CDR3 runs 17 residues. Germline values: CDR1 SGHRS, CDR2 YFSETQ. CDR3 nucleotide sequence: TGCGCCAGCAGGATGGGACAGGGAACCGGGACTCAAGAGACCCAGTACTTC. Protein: CASRMGQGTGTQETQYF. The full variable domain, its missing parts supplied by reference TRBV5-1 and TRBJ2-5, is KAGVTQTPRYLIKTRGQQVTLSCSPISGHRSVSWYQQTPGQGLQFLFEYFSETQRNKGNFPGRFSGRQFSNSRSEMNVSTLELGDSALYLCASRMGQGTGTQETQYFGPGTRLLVL.

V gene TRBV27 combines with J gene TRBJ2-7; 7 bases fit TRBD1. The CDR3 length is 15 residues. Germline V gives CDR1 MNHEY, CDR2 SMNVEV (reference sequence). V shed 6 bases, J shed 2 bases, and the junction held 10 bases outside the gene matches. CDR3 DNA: TGTGCCAGCAGCCGAGGACAGGCTGGACCCTACGAGCAGTACTTC. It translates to CASSRGQAGPYEQYF.

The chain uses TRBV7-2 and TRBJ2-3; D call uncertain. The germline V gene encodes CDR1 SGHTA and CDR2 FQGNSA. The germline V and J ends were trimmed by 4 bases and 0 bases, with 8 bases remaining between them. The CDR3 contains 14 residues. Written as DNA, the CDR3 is TGTGCCAGCAGCTACTCTAGGAGCACAGATACGCAGTATTTT. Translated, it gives CASSYSRSTDTQYF.

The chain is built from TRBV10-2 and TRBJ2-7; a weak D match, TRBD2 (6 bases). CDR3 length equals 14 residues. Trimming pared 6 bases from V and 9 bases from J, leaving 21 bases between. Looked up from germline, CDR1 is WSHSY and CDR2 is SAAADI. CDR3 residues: CASRVSRDPRGQYF. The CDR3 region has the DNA TGCGCCAGCAGGGTATCGCGGGATCCCCGTGGGCAGTACTTC.

Written as DNA, the CDR3 is TGTGCCAGACCTCCCCAGGGGCTGTTAACTGAAGCTTTCTTT. Protein product: CARPPQGLLTEAFF. The gene calls are TRBV9 and TRBJ1-1; perhaps TRBD1 as D (6 bases). The CDR3 loop spans 14 amino acids. Germline loops: CDR1 SGDLS, CDR2 YYNGEE. The ends were cut back, 8 bases at V and 5 bases at J, with 19 bases in the middle.

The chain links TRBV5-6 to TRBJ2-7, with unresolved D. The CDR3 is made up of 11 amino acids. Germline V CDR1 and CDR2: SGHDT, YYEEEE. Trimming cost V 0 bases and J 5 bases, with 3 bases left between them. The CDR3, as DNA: TGTGCCAGCAGCTTGGCACACGAGCAGTACTTC. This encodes CASSLAHEQYF.

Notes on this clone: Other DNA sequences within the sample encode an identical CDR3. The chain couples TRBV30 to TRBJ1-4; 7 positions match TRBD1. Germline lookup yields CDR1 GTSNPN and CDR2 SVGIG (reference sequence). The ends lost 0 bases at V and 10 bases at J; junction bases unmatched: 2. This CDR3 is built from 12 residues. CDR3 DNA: TGTGCCTGGAGTGTCCCAGGGGGAAAACTGTTTTTT. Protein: CAWSVPGGKLFF. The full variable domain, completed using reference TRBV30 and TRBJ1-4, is SQTIHQWPATLVQPVGSPLSLECTVEGTSNPNLYWYRQAAGRGLQLLFYSVGIGQISSEVPQNLSASRPQDRQFILSSKKLLLSDSGFYLCAWSVPGGKLFFGSGTQLSVL.

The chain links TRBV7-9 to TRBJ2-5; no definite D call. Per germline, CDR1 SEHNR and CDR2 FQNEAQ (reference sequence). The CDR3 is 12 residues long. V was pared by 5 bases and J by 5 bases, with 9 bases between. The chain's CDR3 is CASSQSRETQYF. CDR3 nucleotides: TGTGCCAGCAGCCAGAGTAGGGAGACCCAGTACTTC.

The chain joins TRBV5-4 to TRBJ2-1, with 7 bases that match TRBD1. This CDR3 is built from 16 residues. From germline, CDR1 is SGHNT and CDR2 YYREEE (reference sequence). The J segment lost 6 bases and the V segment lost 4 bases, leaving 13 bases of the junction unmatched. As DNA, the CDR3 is TGTGCCAGCAGCCCTCCTCGACAGGGCGATATCAATGAGCAGTTCTTC. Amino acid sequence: CASSPPRQGDINEQFF.

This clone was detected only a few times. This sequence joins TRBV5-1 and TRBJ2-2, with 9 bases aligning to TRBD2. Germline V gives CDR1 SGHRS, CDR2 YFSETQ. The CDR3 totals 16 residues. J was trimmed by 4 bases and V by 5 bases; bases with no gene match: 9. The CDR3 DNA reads TGCGCCAGCAGGGACTTTAGCGGGAGTCCCACCGGGGAGCTGTTTTTT. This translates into CASRDFSGSPTGELFF. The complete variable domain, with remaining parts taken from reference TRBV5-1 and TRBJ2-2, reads KAGVTQTPRYLIKTRGQQVTLSCSPISGHRSVSWYQQTPGQGLQFLFEYFSETQRNKGNFPGRFSGRQFSNSRSEMNVSTLELGDSALYLCASRDFSGSPTGELFFGEGSRLTVL.

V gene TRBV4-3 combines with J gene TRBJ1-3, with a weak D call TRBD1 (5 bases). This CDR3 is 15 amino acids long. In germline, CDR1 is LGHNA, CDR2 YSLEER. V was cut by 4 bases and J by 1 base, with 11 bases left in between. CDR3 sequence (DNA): TGCGCCAGCAGCCCCACTCGACAGTCTGGAAACACCATATATTTT. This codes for CASSPTRQSGNTIYF.

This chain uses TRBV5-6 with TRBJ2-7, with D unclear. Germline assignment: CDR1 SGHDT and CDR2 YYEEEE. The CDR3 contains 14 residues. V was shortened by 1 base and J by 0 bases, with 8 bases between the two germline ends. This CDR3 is CASSLTRASYEQYF. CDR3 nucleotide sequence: TGTGCCAGCAGCTTGACCAGAGCCTCCTACGAGCAGTACTTC.

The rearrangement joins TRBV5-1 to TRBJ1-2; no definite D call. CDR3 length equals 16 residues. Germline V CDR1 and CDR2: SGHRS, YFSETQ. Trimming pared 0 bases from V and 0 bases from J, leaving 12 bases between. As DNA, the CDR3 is TGCGCCAGCAGCTTGGGGCCGCTATCAGCTAACTATGGCTACACCTTC. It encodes CASSLGPLSANYGYTF.

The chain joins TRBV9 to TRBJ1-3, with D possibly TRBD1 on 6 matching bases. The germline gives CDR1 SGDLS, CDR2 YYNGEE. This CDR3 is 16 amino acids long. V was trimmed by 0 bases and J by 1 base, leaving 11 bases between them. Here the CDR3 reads CASSVERGSSGNTIYF. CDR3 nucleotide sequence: TGTGCCAGCAGCGTAGAAAGGGGGAGTTCTGGAAACACCATATATTTT. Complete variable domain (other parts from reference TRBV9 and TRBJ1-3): DSGVTQTPKHLITATGQRVTLRCSPRSGDLSVYWYQQSLDQGLQFLIQYYNGEERAKGNILERFSAQQFPDLHSELNLSSLELGDSALYFCASSVERGSSGNTIYFGEGSWLTVV.